The 11 T cell receptor beta chains given below trace back to one sample, sequenced in a study of shared clonotypes between healthy human individuals (dated by TCRdb to the early 2020s). The library was made by the immunoSEQ multiplex PCR assay. In TCRdb, the immuneACCESS table is reduced to in-frame sequences with V and J assigned. These tables do not hold every clone; where another copy was compared, an unresolved V gene accounts for under half, and the others remain unexplained. The sample profile shows about 750,000 clones; approximately 92% of them were found once. Jointly, the top ten make up around 24% of the sample. CD8 naive samples were CD45RO-negative cells positively selected for CCR7, giving a CD45RA+CCR7+ population that excluded TemRA cells. Sequenced material: naive CD8+ T cells sorted from blood. This sample's cell subset or site label indicates: CD45RA+CCR7+. The receptors were sampled from a man aged 30 to 45 in good health.

The gene calls are TRBV11-2 and TRBJ2-7; TRBD2 matches 11 bases. V lost 5 bases and J lost 4; bases outside the gene matches: 10. Germline CDR1 SGHAT, CDR2 FQNNGV. The CDR3 extends over 16 amino acids. The CDR3: CASSPLTSGSSYEQYF. The CDR3 nucleotides read TGTGCCAGCAGCCCGTTAACTAGCGGGAGTTCATACGAGCAGTACTTC. The whole variable domain, remainder taken from reference TRBV11-2 and TRBJ2-7, is EAGVAQSPRYKIIEKRQSVAFWCNPISGHATLYWYQQILGQGPKLLIQFQNNGVVDDSQLPKDRFSAERLKGVDSTLKIQPAKLEDSAVYLCASSPLTSGSSYEQYFGPGTRLTVT.

As to this clone: The same CDR3 arises from other DNA sequences in this sample as well. V and J are TRBV14 and TRBJ2-7; 9 bases align to TRBD1. Germline assignment: CDR1 SGHDN and CDR2 FVKESK. V lost 5 bases to trimming and J lost 6 bases; unmatched junction nucleotides: 8. This CDR3 is 14 amino acids long. The CDR3 coding sequence is TGTGCCAGCAGCTCCGGGACAGGGATAAGCGAGCAGTACTTC. Translation: CASSSGTGISEQYF.

The chain links TRBV29-1 to TRBJ2-1; 9 bases line up with TRBD1. The CDR3 length is 15 residues. From germline, CDR1 is SQVTM and CDR2 ANQGSEA. Trimming removed 0 bases from V and 7 bases from J; junction bases left unmatched: 7. The CDR3 loop is CSVEDHRGRVNEQFF. The CDR3 nucleotides read TGCAGCGTTGAAGATCACAGGGGGCGCGTAAATGAGCAGTTCTTC.

The gene calls are TRBV7-2 and TRBJ2-4; D is possibly TRBD1 or TRBD2 (6 bases each). The V gene's germline CDR1 is SGHTA and CDR2 FQGNSA. The CDR3 runs to 19 residues. Trimming left V 5 bases short and J 0 bases short, with 23 bases between. Here the CDR3 reads CASSLAGQGYDLAKNIQYF. In nucleotides, the CDR3 is TGTGCCAGCAGCCTCGCGGGGCAGGGGTATGATCTAGCCAAAAACATTCAGTACTTC.

The chain recombines TRBV4-1 with TRBJ1-1; no clear D gene. The CDR3 is 16 amino acids. V was cut by 1 base and J by 0 bases, with 12 bases left in between. CDR1 and CDR2 (germline): MGHRA, YSYEKL. The CDR3: CASSQVPFRMNTEAFF. The CDR3 DNA reads TGCGCCAGCAGCCAAGTCCCCTTTCGCATGAACACTGAAGCTTTCTTT.

The table lists this clone with a count of one. This chain joins TRBV6-1 and TRBJ2-1, with D possibly being TRBD1 or TRBD2 (5 bases each). The germline V gene encodes CDR1 MNHNS and CDR2 SASEGT. V was shortened by 7 bases and J by 14 bases, with 15 bases between the two germline ends. CDR3 size: 11 residues. The CDR3 DNA reads TGTGCCAGCAATACGGGGCTCGCAAAGTTCTTC. It is translated as CASNTGLAKFF.

The V and J genes are TRBV19 and TRBJ2-1; 15 nucleotides align to TRBD2. CDR3 length: 19 amino acids. V lost 6 bases, J lost 4 bases, and 13 bases stayed unmatched. Germline V gene data show CDR1 as LNHDA and CDR2 as SQIVND (reference sequence). CDR3 region: CASSLGTSGRLVGYNEQFF. Written as DNA, the CDR3 is TGTGCCAGTAGCCTGGGGACTAGCGGGAGGTTGGTGGGGTACAATGAGCAGTTCTTC.

The chain joins TRBV4-1 to TRBJ1-4; no clear D gene. The germline V gene has CDR1 MGHRA and CDR2 YSYEKL. Trimming cost V 6 bases and J 8 bases, with 7 bases left between them. The CDR3 covers 11 residues. The CDR3 nucleotides are TGCGCCAGCAGGCTCGGGGAAAAACTGTTTTTT. Translated: CASRLGEKLFF.

The rearrangement uses TRBV6-1 and TRBJ2-5, with 7 bases identical to TRBD2. CDR1 is MNHNS, CDR2 SASEGT, per germline. The junction had 5 bases not matched to a gene; V was cut back by 5 bases and J by 5 bases. The CDR3 extends over 13 amino acids. The CDR3 region has the DNA TGTGCCAGCAGTCCAGCGGGAAGTGAGACCCAGTACTTC. As protein: CASSPAGSETQYF.

This rearrangement joins TRBV4-1 to TRBJ2-7, with 10 bases identical to TRBD2. Germline values: CDR1 MGHRA, CDR2 YSYEKL. The V segment lost 2 bases and the J segment 4 bases; nucleotides outside the gene matches: 5. The CDR3 consists of 15 residues. DNA of the CDR3: TGCGCCAGCAGCCAATCCGGACTAGCGGCTTACGAGCAGTACTTC. It codes for CASSQSGLAAYEQYF.

The V gene is TRBV6-5, the J gene TRBJ1-3, with 9 positions matching TRBD1. The CDR3 loop spans 15 amino acids. Germline CDR1 and CDR2: MNHEY and SVGAGI. V lost 6 bases and J lost 6; bases outside the gene matches: 9. CDR3 in DNA: TGTGCCAGCAGAGCGGGACAGGGAGGCGAAAACACCATATATTTT. It is translated as CASRAGQGGENTIYF.